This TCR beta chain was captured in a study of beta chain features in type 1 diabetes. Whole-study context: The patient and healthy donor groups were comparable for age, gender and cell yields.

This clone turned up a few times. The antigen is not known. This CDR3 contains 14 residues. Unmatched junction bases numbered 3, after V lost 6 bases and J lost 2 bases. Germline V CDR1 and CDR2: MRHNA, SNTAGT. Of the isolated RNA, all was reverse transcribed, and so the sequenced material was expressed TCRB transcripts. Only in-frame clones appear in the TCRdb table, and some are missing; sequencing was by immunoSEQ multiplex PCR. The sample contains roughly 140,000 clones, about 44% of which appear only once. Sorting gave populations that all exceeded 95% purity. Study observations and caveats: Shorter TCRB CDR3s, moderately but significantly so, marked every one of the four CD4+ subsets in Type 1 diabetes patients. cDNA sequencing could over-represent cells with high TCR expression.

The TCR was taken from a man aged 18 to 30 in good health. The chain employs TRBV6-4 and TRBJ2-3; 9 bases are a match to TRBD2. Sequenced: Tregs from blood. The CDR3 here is CASRPGLATDTQYF. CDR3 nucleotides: TGTGCCAGCAGACCGGGACTAGCCACAGATACGCAGTATTTT.